This T cell receptor (beta chain) was profiled in a study of blood T cells in healthy people across ages. With a J-beta primer mix and a sample-barcoded 5' primer, a second PCR ran 7 to 11 cycles. TCRdb re-analysed the 5' RACE reads in MiXCR, keeping a single row per CDR3 protein. This sample has hundreds of thousands of distinct CDR3 sequences; 24% occur once, and the top ten carry less than 9%. Trimming at V came to 5 bases and at J to 1 base, leaving 16 bases not matched to a gene. The CDR3 is made up of 19 amino acids. The germline V gene encodes CDR1 MNHEY and CDR2 SMNVEV (reference sequence). The same sample was also used in a study of T cells of mothers and their children. As reported in that work: Over 9.5 million reads per mother and roughly 3 million per child were obtained.

The chain is built from TRBV27 and TRBJ2-3; 9 bases match TRBD1. Sequenced material: blood. This clonotype originated in a boy between 10 and 17 years old in good health. DNA for the CDR3: TGTGCCAGCAGTCCCTACCGGGACAGGGTCTTATCTGGCACAGATACGCAGTATTTT. Translation gives CASSPYRDRVLSGTDTQYF.